The present T cell receptor (beta chain) was sequenced within a study of T cell repertoires in cytomegalovirus infection. TCRdb passed the reads through MiXCR, listing each CDR3 protein once. The table lists about 740,000 distinct CDR3 sequences, around 30% of them singletons. On this clonotype: Antigen unknown.

This CDR3 is 13 amino acids long. Germline assignment: CDR1 LNHDA and CDR2 SQIVND (reference sequence). The junction had 3 bases not matched to a gene; V was cut back by 6 bases and J by 3 bases. Sequencing used cultured PBMCs, obtained from culture after CMV antigen stimulation. The TCR comes from a human donor in good health (CMV status not recorded). Some clones in this sample may be carry-over from other donors' samples. This chain uses TRBV19 with TRBJ1-2; TRBD1 matches at 8 bases. CDR3 bases: TGTGCCAGTAGGAGACAGGGGCACTATGGCTACACCTTC. Translating gives CASRRQGHYGYTF.